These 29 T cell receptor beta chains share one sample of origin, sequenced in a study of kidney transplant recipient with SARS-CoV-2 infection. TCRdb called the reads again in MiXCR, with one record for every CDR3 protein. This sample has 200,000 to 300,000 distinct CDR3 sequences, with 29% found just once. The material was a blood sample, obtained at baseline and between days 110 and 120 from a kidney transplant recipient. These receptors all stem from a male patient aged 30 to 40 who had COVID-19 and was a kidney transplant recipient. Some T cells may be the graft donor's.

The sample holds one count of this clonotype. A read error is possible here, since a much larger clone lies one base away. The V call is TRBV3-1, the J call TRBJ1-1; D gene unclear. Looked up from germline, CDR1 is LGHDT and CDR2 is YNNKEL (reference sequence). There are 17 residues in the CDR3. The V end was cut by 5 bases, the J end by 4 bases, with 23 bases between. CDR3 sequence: CASSARRPISIRTEAFF. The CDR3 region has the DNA TGTGCCAGCAGCGCACGCCGTCCCATTTCAATTCGCACTGAAGCTTTCTTT.

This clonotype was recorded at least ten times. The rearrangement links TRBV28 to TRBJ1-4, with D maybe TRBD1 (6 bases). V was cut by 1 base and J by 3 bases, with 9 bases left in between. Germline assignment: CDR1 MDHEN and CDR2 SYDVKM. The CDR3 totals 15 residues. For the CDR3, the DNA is TGTGCCAGCAGTTTATACAGGGAGTCTAATGAAAAACTGTTTTTT. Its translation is CASSLYRESNEKLFF.

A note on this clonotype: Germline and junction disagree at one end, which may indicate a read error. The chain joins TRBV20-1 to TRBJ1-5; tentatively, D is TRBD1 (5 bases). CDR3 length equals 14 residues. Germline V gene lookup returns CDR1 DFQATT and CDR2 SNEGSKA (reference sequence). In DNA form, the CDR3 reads TGCAGTACTAGCGGCGAGCAGGGCTATCAGCCCCAGCATTTT. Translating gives CSTSGEQGYQPQHF.

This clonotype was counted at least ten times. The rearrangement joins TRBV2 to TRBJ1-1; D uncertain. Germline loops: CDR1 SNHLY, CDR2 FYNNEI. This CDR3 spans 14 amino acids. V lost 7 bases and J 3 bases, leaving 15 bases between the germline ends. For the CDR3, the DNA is TGTGCCAGCACCGAGGGTGGTTATGACACTGAAGCTTTCTTT. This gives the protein CASTEGGYDTEAFF.

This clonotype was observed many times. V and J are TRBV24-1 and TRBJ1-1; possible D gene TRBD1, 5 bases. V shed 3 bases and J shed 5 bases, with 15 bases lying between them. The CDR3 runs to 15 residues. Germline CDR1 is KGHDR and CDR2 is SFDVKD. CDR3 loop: CATSDNDGGGTEAFF. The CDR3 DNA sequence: TGTGCCACCAGTGATAATGACGGGGGTGGAACTGAAGCTTTCTTT.

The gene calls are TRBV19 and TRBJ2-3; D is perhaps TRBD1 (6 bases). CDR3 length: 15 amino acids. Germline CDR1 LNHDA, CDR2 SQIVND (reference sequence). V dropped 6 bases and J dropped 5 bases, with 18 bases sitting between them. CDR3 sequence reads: CASRGTFRAIDTQYF. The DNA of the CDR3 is TGTGCCAGTAGGGGGACATTTCGGGCCATAGATACGCAGTATTTT.

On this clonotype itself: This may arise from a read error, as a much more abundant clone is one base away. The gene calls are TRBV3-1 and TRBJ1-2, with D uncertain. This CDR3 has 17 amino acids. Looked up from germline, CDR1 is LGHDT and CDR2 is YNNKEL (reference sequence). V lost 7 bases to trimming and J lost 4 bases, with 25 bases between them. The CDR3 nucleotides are TGTGCCAGCACCAATTGGCTCACCCTTCGAAAGACCTATGGCTACACCTTC. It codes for CASTNWLTLRKTYGYTF.

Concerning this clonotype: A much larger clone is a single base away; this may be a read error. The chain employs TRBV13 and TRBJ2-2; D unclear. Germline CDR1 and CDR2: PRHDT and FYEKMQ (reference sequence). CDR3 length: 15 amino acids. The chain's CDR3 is CASSLTAPNTWELFF. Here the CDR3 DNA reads TGTGCCAGCAGCTTAACAGCGCCGAACACCTGGGAGCTGTTTTTT.

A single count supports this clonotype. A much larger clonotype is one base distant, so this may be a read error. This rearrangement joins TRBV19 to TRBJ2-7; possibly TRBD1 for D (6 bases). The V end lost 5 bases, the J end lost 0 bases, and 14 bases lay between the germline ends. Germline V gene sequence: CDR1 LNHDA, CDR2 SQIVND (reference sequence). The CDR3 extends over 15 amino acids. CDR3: CASSSRGRDSYEQYF. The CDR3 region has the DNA TGTGCCAGTAGTTCCAGGGGTAGGGACTCCTACGAGCAGTACTTC.

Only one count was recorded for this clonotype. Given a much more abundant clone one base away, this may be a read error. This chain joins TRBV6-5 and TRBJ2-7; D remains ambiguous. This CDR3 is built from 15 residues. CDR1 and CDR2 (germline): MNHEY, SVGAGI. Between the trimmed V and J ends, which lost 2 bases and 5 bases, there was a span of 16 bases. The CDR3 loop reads CASSYITLGSHEQYF. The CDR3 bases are TGTGCCAGCAGTTACATCACATTAGGTTCCCACGAGCAGTACTTC.

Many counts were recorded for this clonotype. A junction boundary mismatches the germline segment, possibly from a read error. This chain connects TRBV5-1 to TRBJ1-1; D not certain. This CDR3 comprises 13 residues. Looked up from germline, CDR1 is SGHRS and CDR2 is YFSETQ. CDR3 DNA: TGTGCCAGCAGCTTCGGACGGAACACTGAAGCTTTCTTT. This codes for CASSFGRNTEAFF.

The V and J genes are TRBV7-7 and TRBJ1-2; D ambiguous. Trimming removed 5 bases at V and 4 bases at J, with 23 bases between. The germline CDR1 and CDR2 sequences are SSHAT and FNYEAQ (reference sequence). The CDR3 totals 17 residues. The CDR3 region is CASSVGYKCRKTYGYTF. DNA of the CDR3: TGTGCCAGCAGCGTTGGGTATAAGTGCCGAAAGACCTATGGCTACACCTTC. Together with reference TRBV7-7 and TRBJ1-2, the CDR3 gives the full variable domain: GAGVSQSPRYKVTKRGQDVTLRCDPISSHATLYWYQQALGQGPEFLTYFNYEAQPDKSGLPSDRFSAERPEGSISTLTIQRTEQRDSAMYRCASSVGYKCRKTYGYTFGSGTRLTVV.

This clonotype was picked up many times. The CDR3 spells CASRDCHPRKTYGYTF. As DNA, the CDR3 is TGTGCCAGCCGTGACTGTCATCCACGAAAGACCTATGGCTACACCTTC. The chain employs TRBV5-8 and TRBJ1-2; no reliable D call. V was cut by 7 bases and J by 4 bases, with 23 bases left in between. Germline V CDR1 and CDR2: SGHTS, YDEGEE. The CDR3 runs to 16 residues. The variable domain in full, completed from reference TRBV5-8 and TRBJ1-2, reads EAGVTQSPTHLIKTRGQQATLRCSPISGHTSVYWYQQALGLGLQFLLWYDEGEERNRGNFPPRFSGRQFPNYSSELNVNALELEDSALYLCASRDCHPRKTYGYTFGSGTRLTVV.

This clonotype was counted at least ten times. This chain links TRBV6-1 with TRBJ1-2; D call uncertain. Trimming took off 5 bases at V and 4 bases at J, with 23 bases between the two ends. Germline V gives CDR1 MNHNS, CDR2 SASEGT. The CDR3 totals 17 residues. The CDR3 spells CASSKIPSMRKTYGYTF. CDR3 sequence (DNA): TGTGCCAGCAGTAAAATTCCCTCTATGCGAAAGACCTATGGCTACACCTTC.

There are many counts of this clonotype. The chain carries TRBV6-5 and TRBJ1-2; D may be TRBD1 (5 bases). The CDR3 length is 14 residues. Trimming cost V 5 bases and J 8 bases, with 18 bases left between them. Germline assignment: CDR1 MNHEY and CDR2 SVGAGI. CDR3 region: CASSPPRAQGGYTF. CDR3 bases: TGTGCCAGCAGTCCCCCCCGAGCCCAGGGAGGCTACACCTTC.

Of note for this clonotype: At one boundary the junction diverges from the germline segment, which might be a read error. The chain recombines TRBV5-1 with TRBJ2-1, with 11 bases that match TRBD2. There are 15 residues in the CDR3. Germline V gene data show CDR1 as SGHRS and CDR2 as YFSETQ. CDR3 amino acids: CAGSFMTSGTNEQFF. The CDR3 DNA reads TGCGCCGGCAGCTTTATGACTAGCGGGACCAATGAGCAGTTCTTC.

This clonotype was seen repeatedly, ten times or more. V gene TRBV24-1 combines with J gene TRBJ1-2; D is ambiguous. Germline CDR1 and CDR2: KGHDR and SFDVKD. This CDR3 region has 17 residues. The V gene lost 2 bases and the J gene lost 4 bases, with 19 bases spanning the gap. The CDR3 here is CATSDSISTRKTYGYTF. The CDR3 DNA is TGTGCCACCAGTGATTCGATTAGTACCAGAAAGACCTATGGCTACACCTTC.

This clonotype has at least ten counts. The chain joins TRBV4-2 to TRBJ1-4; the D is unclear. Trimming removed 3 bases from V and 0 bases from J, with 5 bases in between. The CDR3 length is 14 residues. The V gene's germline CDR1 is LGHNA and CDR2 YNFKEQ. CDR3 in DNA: TGTGCCAGCAGCCAGGCTGCAACTAATGAAAAACTGTTTTTT. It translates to CASSQAATNEKLFF.

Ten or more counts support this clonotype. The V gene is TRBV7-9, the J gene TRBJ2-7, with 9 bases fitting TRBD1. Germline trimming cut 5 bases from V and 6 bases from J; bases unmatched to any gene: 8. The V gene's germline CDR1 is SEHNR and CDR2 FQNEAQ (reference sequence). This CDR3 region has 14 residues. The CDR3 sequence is CASSLTGTGSEQYF. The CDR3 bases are TGTGCCAGCAGCCTGACAGGGACAGGGTCCGAGCAGTACTTC.

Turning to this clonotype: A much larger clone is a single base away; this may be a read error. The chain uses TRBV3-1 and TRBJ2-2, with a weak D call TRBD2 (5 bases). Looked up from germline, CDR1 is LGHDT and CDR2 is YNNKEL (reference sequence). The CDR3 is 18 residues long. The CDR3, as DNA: TGTGCCAGCAGCGTAAACGTTCCCATTTCAGGCTTGACCGGGAAGCTGTTTTTT. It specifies CASSVNVPISGLTGKLFF.

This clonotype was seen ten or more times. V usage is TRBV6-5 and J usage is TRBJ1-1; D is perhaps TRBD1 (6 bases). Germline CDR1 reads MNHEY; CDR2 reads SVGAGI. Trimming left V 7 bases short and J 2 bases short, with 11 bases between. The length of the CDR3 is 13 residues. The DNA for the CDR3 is TGTGCCAGCAAGCGGACAGATAACACTGAAGCTTTCTTT. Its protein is CASKRTDNTEAFF.

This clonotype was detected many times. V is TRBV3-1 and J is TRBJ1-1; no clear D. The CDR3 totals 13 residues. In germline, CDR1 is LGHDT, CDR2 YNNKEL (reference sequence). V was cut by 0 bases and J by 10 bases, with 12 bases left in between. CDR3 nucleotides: TGTGCCAGCAGCCAAGAGGGCGAAAGGGTAGCTTTCTTT. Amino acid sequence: CASSQEGERVAFF.

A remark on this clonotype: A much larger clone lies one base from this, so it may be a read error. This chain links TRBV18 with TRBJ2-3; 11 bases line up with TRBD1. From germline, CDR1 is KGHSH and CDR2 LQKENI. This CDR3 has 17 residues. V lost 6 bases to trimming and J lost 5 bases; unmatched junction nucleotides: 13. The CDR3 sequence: CASSQTQDRGREDTQYF. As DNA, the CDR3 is TGTGCCAGCTCTCAGACCCAGGACAGGGGGCGCGAAGATACGCAGTATTTT.

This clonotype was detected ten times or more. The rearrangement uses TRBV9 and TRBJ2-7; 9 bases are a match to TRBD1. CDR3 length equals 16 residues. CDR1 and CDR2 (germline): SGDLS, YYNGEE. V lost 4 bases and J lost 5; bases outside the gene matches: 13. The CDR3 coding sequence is TGTGCCAGCAGCCCCAGACCGGGACAGGGTTTGGACGAGCAGTACTTC. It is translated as CASSPRPGQGLDEQYF.

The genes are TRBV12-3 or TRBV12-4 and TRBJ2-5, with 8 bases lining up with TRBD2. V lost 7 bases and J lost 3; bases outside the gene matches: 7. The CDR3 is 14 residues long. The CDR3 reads CASTKAGVEETQYF. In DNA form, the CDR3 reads TGTGCCAGCACTAAAGCGGGAGTAGAAGAGACCCAGTACTTC.

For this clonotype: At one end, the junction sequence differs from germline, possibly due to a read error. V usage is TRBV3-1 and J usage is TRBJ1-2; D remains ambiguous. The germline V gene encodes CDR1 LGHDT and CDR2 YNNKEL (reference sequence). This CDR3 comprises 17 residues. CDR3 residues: CASSVYCALRKTYGCTF. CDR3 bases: TGTGCCAGCAGCGTGTATTGCGCCCTTCGAAAGACCTATGGCTGCACCTTC.

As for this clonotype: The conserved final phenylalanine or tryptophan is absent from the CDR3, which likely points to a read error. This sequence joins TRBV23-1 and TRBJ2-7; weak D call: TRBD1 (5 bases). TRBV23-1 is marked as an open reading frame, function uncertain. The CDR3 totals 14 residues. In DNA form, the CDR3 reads TGCGCCGGCAGTTCCGCAGGGTCCCTCTACGAGCAGTACCTC. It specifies CAGSSAGSLYEQYL.

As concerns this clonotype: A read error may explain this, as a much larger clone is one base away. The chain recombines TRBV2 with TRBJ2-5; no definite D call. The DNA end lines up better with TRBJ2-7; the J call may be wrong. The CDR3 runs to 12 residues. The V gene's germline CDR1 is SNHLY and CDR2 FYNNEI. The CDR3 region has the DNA TGTGCCGGCAGAACCGACTTTTACGAGCAGTACTTC. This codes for CAGRTDFYEQYF.

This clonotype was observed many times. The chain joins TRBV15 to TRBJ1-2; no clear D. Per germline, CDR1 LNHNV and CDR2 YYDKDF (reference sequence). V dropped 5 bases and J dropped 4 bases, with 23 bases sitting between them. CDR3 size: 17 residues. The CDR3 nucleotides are TGTGCCACCAGCCGCCAATTAAGGTGTGGAAAGACCTATGGCTACACCTTC. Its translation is CATSRQLRCGKTYGYTF. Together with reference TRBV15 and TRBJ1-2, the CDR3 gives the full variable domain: DAMVIQNPRYQVTQFGKPVTLSCSQTLNHNVMYWYQQKSSQAPKLLFHYYDKDFNNEADTPDNFQSRRPNTSFCFLDIRSPGLGDTAMYLCATSRQLRCGKTYGYTFGSGTRLTVV.